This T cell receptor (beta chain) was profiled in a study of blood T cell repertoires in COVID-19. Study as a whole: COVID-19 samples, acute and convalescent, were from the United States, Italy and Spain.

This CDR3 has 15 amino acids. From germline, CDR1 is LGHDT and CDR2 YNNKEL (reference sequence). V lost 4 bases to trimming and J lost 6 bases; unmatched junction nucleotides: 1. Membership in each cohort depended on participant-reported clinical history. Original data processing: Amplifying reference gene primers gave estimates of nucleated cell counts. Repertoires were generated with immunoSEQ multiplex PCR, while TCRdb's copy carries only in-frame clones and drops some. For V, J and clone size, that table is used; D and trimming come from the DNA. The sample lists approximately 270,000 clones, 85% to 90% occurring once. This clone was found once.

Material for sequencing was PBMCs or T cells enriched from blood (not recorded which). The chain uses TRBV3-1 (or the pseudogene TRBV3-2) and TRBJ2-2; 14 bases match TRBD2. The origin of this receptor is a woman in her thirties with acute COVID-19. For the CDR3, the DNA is TGTGCCAGCAGCCGACTAGCGGGAGGGGCCGGGGAGCTGTTTTTT. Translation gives CASSRLAGGAGELFF.